This T cell receptor beta chain appears in the sequencing data of a study of T cell repertoires in cytomegalovirus infection. Study-wide findings and caveats: Using cumulative public TCR beta family frequency, the authors identified those who carried CMV together with the relevant HLA.

Only a few counts were recorded for this clonotype. Its antigen is not identified. One entry per CDR3 protein, called by TCRdb with MiXCR from the reads. Here the sample spans around 50,000 distinct CDR3 sequences, 20% to 25% being singletons. The CDR3 has 16 amino acids. V lost 3 bases, J lost 2 bases, and 14 bases lay in between. In germline, CDR1 is MGHRA, CDR2 YSYEKL. The chain has TRBV4-1 and TRBJ1-3; D remains ambiguous. The sequencing used CD8+ T cells from cultured PBMCs, collected from culture after CMV antigen stimulation. This receptor was identified in a human donor in good health (CMV status not recorded). Some clones in this sample may be carry-over from other donors' samples. The CDR3 is CASSQGRGDPGNTIYF. The CDR3 DNA follows: TGCGCCAGCAGCCAGGGTCGGGGTGATCCTGGAAACACCATATATTTT.